This T cell receptor beta chain appears in the sequencing data of a study of T cell responses to AZD1222 COVID-19 vaccine. Whole-study findings and limits: Only 5 to 7 AZD1222 recipients tested seropositive at baseline. Targets within unmutated variant regions were reportedly found for nearly half of spike-specific TCRs.

Of note for this clone: Antigen: not known.

The table came from immunoSEQ multiplex PCR; TCRdb's copy has only in-frame clones and leaves some out. The table lists over 130,000 clones, more than 80% of them singletons. Trimming at V came to 4 bases and at J to 1 base, leaving 14 bases not matched to a gene. The CDR3 loop spans 19 amino acids. Germline CDR1 reads MNHEY; CDR2 reads SVGEGT. The source material was peripheral blood, sampled 28 days after the second AZD1222 dose. The chain uses TRBV6-2 or TRBV6-3 and TRBJ1-2, with TRBD1 matching 11 bases. The clonotype comes from an adult who received the AZD1222 COVID-19 vaccine. DNA for the CDR3: TGTGCCAGCAGTTCGCCGGACAGGGGGCAATATAGGGGTAACTATGGCTACACCTTC. Encoded protein: CASSSPDRGQYRGNYGYTF.